This is a list of T cell receptor beta chains from one sample in a study of cytomegalovirus exposure and HLA in healthy donors. The table came from immunoSEQ multiplex PCR; TCRdb's copy has only in-frame clones and leaves some out. The top ten hold about 1.5% of the sample, which has 52,000 or so clones, 78% seen once. The specimen was PBMCs. The receptor set was obtained from a female donor in good health and CMV-seronegative. Both conserved end residues are part of each CDR3. A D gene is named only where the DNA matches it firmly. Rows may omit the clone size; those that give it use once, few, many or a size class.

size: few
J: TRBJ2-5
length: 15
V: TRBV6-1
D: TRBD2
DNA: TGTGCCAGCAGTGAAGGGGGGGGAACACAAGAGACCCAGTACTTC
CDR3: CASSEGGGTQETQYF

size: NA
J: TRBJ2-2
length: 15
V: TRBV5-4
D: NA
DNA: TGTGCCAGCAGCTTGGAGCTATCGAACACCGGGGAGCTGTTTTTT
CDR3: CASSLELSNTGELFF

size: NA
J: TRBJ2-7
length: 14
V: TRBV7-8
D: NA
DNA: TGTGCCAGCAGCTTAGCGGCCCGTCTTGCCGAGCAGTACTTC
CDR3: CASSLAARLAEQYF

size: NA
J: TRBJ2-7
length: 15
V: TRBV6-5
D: TRBD1
DNA: TGTGCCAGCAGGCCAGGGAGACAGGGGGGGTCGGAGCAGTACTTC
CDR3: CASRPGRQGGSEQYF

size: NA
J: TRBJ2-5
length: 14
V: TRBV18
D: NA
DNA: TGTGCCAGCTCACCCGGAGGCGGCTCTGGGACCCAGTACTTC
CDR3: CASSPGGGSGTQYF

size: NA
J: TRBJ2-1
length: 15
V: TRBV29-1
D: TRBD2
DNA: TGCAGCGTTGAAGTGAGCGGGGGCCTCTACAATGAGCAGTTCTTC
CDR3: CSVEVSGGLYNEQFF

size: few
J: TRBJ1-1
length: 15
V: TRBV6-1
D: TRBD1
DNA: TGTGCCAGCAGTGAAAGGCAGGGGGCAAACACTGAAGCTTTCTTT
CDR3: CASSERQGANTEAFF

size: NA
J: TRBJ2-5
length: 14
V: TRBV7-3
D: NA
DNA: TGTGCCAGCAGCCGGACGGGGGGCCAGGAGACCCAGTACTTC
CDR3: CASSRTGGQETQYF

size: NA
J: TRBJ1-2
length: 15
V: TRBV5-1
D: NA
DNA: TGCGCCAGCAGCTTTGGGCCCAGGGATGCCTATGGCTACACCTTC
CDR3: CASSFGPRDAYGYTF

size: NA
J: TRBJ1-1
length: 15
V: TRBV19
D: NA
DNA: TGTGCCAGTAGTATAGCAGGGGCGCGAAGCACTGAAGCTTTCTTT
CDR3: CASSIAGARSTEAFF

size: NA
J: TRBJ1-4
length: 11
V: TRBV6-5
D: TRBD1
DNA: TGTGCCAGCAGTTCAGGACAGGGTCTGTTTTTT
CDR3: CASSSGQGLFF